These 23 T cell receptor beta chains were all obtained from the same sample, sequenced in a study of cytomegalovirus exposure and HLA in healthy donors. 60 Vbeta and 13 Jbeta primers were used in PCR. Data came from immunoSEQ multiplex PCR; TCRdb stores just in-frame clones and leaves some out. In all, the sample yields about 41,000 clones. Sequenced input: PBMCs. These receptors came from a man younger than 45 in good health and CMV-seronegative.

This sequence joins TRBV19 and TRBJ2-3; D gene unclear. Germline V gene sequence: CDR1 LNHDA, CDR2 SQIVND (reference sequence). Trimming left V 3 bases short and J 4 bases short, with 8 bases between. The length of the CDR3 is 13 residues. The CDR3 DNA reads TGTGCCAGTAGTATCCTTCCAGCAGATACGCAGTATTTT. Amino acids: CASSILPADTQYF.

This rearrangement joins TRBV7-3 to TRBJ2-3; possible D gene TRBD1, 5 bases. From germline, CDR1 is SGHTA and CDR2 FQGTGA. The CDR3 covers 14 residues. V lost 5 bases to trimming and J lost 4 bases, with 13 bases between them. CDR3 amino acids: CASSVNRGPDTQYF. Here the CDR3 DNA reads TGTGCCAGCAGCGTAAATAGGGGTCCAGATACGCAGTATTTT. The full variable domain, its missing parts supplied by reference TRBV7-3 and TRBJ2-3, is GAGVSQTPSNKVTEKGKYVELRCDPISGHTALYWYRQSLGQGPEFLIYFQGTGAADDSGLPNDRFFAVRPEGSVSTLKIQRTERGDSAVYLCASSVNRGPDTQYFGPGTRLTVL.

CDR3 DNA: TGCGCCAGCAGCGAACAAGGACTAGCGGCCGATACGCAGTATTTT. It translates to CASSEQGLAADTQYF. The chain carries TRBV5-1 and TRBJ2-3; 10 bases agree with TRBD2. CDR1 SGHRS and CDR2 YFSETQ come from the germline V gene. The CDR3 covers 15 residues. V lost 4 bases and J lost 6; bases outside the gene matches: 8.

The chain has TRBV5-1 and TRBJ1-1; TRBD1 matches at 9 bases. The V and J ends lost 0 bases and 6 bases, in that order; junction bases with no gene match: 3. CDR3 length: 14 residues. CDR1 SGHRS and CDR2 YFSETQ come from the germline V gene. The CDR3 protein is CASSLDGQGSEAFF. In DNA, the CDR3 is TGCGCCAGCAGCTTGGACGGACAGGGGTCTGAAGCTTTCTTT.

This chain links TRBV5-6 with TRBJ1-2, with 8 bases identical to TRBD1. The CDR3 sequence is 13 residues long. V gave up 2 bases and J gave up 4 bases; unmatched junction bases: 1. CDR1 is SGHDT, CDR2 YYEEEE, per germline. The CDR3: CASSFGQGYGYTF. In DNA form, the CDR3 reads TGTGCCAGCAGCTTCGGACAGGGCTATGGCTACACCTTC.

For this clone: The same CDR3 arises from other DNA sequences in this sample as well. The chain is built from TRBV9 and TRBJ1-5, with 11 bases that match TRBD1. The CDR3 loop spans 14 amino acids. V dropped 5 bases and J dropped 13; count of bases not matched to a gene: 11. The germline V gene encodes CDR1 SGDLS and CDR2 YYNGEE. This CDR3 reads CASSGTPGQGVQHF. DNA of the CDR3: TGTGCCAGCAGTGGGACTCCGGGACAGGGGGTACAGCATTTT. The full variable domain, with the rest looked up from reference TRBV9 and TRBJ1-5, is DSGVTQTPKHLITATGQRVTLRCSPRSGDLSVYWYQQSLDQGLQFLIQYYNGEERAKGNILERFSAQQFPDLHSELNLSSLELGDSALYFCASSGTPGQGVQHFGDGTRLSIL.

The gene calls are TRBV4-2 and TRBJ1-4; TRBD1 matches at 7 bases. The junction had 9 bases not matched to a gene; V was cut back by 0 bases and J by 8 bases. The CDR3 contains 16 residues. From germline, CDR1 is LGHNA and CDR2 YNFKEQ. CDR3: CASSQDYDRDGEKLFF. The CDR3 DNA is TGTGCCAGCAGCCAAGATTACGACAGGGATGGGGAAAAACTGTTTTTT.

The CDR3 loop reads CASSQDWTRGESYEQYF. CDR3 bases: TGCGCCAGCAGCCAAGATTGGACCCGGGGGGAATCCTACGAGCAGTACTTC. The chain carries TRBV4-3 and TRBJ2-7, with 7 bases aligning to TRBD2. This CDR3 has 17 amino acids. CDR1 is LGHNA and CDR2 is YSLEER in the germline V gene. Trimming cost V 0 bases and J 1 base; bases outside gene matches: 9.

The chain recombines TRBV1 with TRBJ2-3; the table calls TRBD2, which could not be checked here. TRBV1 is a pseudogene locus. This CDR3 spans 18 amino acids. CDR3 in DNA: TGCACCAGCAGCCAAGTTCGTCAATCTCCCGGGTCAAGGGATACGCAGTATTTT. This gives the protein CTSSQVRQSPGSRDTQYF.

J is TRBJ2-7 and V is TRBV5-1; 8 bases map to TRBD2. The CDR3 contains 14 residues. Trimming at V came to 3 bases and at J to 0 bases, leaving 2 bases not matched to a gene. Germline V gene sequence: CDR1 SGHRS, CDR2 YFSETQ. In DNA, the CDR3 is TGCGCCAGCAGCTGGAGCGGGAGCTCCTACGAGCAGTACTTC. Its translation: CASSWSGSSYEQYF.

Worth noting for this clone: One end of the junction does not line up with germline, which may come from a read error. The chain links TRBV7-7 to TRBJ2-1; 16 nucleotides align to TRBD2. The CDR3 is 16 amino acids. Germline CDR1 reads SSHAT; CDR2 reads FNYEAQ (reference sequence). The CDR3 DNA is TGTGCTAGCAGCTTGGGACTAGCGGGGGGGCCGAATGAGCAGTTCTTC. Residues: CASSLGLAGGPNEQFF. The full variable domain, its missing parts supplied by reference TRBV7-7 and TRBJ2-1, is GAGVSQSPRYKVTKRGQDVTLRCDPISSHATLYWYQQALGQGPEFLTYFNYEAQPDKSGLPSDRFSAERPEGSISTLTIQRTEQRDSAMYRCASSLGLAGGPNEQFFGPGTRLTVL.

This chain links TRBV5-8 with TRBJ1-5, with TRBD1 matching over 7 bases. CDR3 length equals 15 residues. Germline V gene sequence: CDR1 SGHTS, CDR2 YDEGEE. The V and J ends lost 4 bases and 3 bases, in that order; junction bases with no gene match: 7. CDR3 residues: CASSGGTVSNQPQHF. DNA of the CDR3: TGTGCCAGCAGCGGGGGGACAGTGTCCAATCAGCCCCAGCATTTT.

V is TRBV6-5 and J is TRBJ2-7; 10 nucleotides agree with TRBD2. Trimming at V came to 5 bases and at J to 4 bases, leaving 8 bases not matched to a gene. In germline, CDR1 is MNHEY, CDR2 SVGAGI. The CDR3 consists of 15 residues. The CDR3 region is CASSPKRGGQYEQYF. The DNA for the CDR3 is TGTGCCAGCAGTCCTAAGCGGGGGGGCCAATACGAGCAGTACTTC.

The rearrangement links TRBV7-6 to TRBJ1-6, with a tentative D call TRBD1 (6 bases). The CDR3 loop spans 15 amino acids. The germline V gene has CDR1 SGHVS and CDR2 FNYEAQ. The V gene lost 5 bases and the J gene lost 5 bases, with 13 bases spanning the gap. The CDR3 region has the DNA TGTGCCAGCAGCCCCAGACAGGATCATAATTCACCCCTCCACTTT. Its protein is CASSPRQDHNSPLHF.

The chain has TRBV12-5 and TRBJ1-2; D not resolved. CDR3 length: 14 amino acids. V lost 8 bases and J lost 4, with 17 bases in between. CDR1 is LGHNT, CDR2 FRNRAP, per germline. CDR3 region: CASHVSGIRYGYTF. The CDR3 region has the DNA TGTGCTAGTCATGTTTCGGGGATCCGCTATGGCTACACCTTC.

The chain couples TRBV19 to TRBJ1-1, with D possibly matching TRBD1 (5 bases). CDR3 size: 16 residues. The V end lost 3 bases, the J end lost 2 bases, and 16 bases lay between the germline ends. The germline V gene has CDR1 LNHDA and CDR2 SQIVND (reference sequence). The CDR3: CASSMWGLGGNTEAFF. The CDR3 coding sequence is TGTGCCAGTAGTATGTGGGGCTTGGGCGGTAACACTGAAGCTTTCTTT.

The chain couples TRBV9 to TRBJ1-4; TRBD1 is a possible D gene (5 bases). The V and J ends lost 6 bases and 4 bases respectively, with 22 bases between them. The CDR3 covers 17 residues. The germline gives CDR1 SGDLS, CDR2 YYNGEE. Here the CDR3 DNA reads TGTGCCAGCACCGCTCCCTACGGCAGGGATGTTAATGAAAAACTGTTTTTT. It encodes CASTAPYGRDVNEKLFF. The full variable domain, rest sourced from reference TRBV9 and TRBJ1-4, is DSGVTQTPKHLITATGQRVTLRCSPRSGDLSVYWYQQSLDQGLQFLIQYYNGEERAKGNILERFSAQQFPDLHSELNLSSLELGDSALYFCASTAPYGRDVNEKLFFGSGTQLSVL.

The chain combines TRBV19 with TRBJ1-2; D unresolved. In germline, CDR1 is LNHDA, CDR2 SQIVND (reference sequence). This CDR3 spans 16 amino acids. V lost 4 bases, J lost 6 bases, and 21 bases lay in between. CDR3 DNA: TGTGCCAGTAGTAGAGGGAAAAGGGTCTTATCGGATGGCTACACCTTC. Translated, it gives CASSRGKRVLSDGYTF.

J is TRBJ2-7 and V is TRBV10-2; 10 bases are a match to TRBD2. This CDR3 has 13 residues. Germline V gene lookup returns CDR1 WSHSY and CDR2 SAAADI. J lost 7 bases, V lost 4 bases, and 4 bases had no gene match. CDR3: CASSASGSSEQYF. CDR3 DNA: TGCGCCAGCAGTGCTAGCGGGAGTAGTGAGCAGTACTTC.

The V and J genes are TRBV19 and TRBJ1-2, with D possibly TRBD1 on 5 matching bases. In germline, CDR1 is LNHDA, CDR2 SQIVND (reference sequence). This CDR3 contains 13 residues. Trimming stripped 6 bases from V and 2 bases from J, with 10 bases between. The DNA of the CDR3 is TGTGCCAGTAGGGGCCGGGGGAACTATGGCTACACCTTC. It codes for CASRGRGNYGYTF.

The chain employs TRBV5-8 and TRBJ1-2, with 7 positions matching TRBD1. V shed 4 bases and J 4 bases; nucleotides not matched to a gene: 4. Germline V gene data show CDR1 as SGHTS and CDR2 as YDEGEE. This CDR3 region has 13 residues. The CDR3 loop reads CASSQWTGYGYTF. The CDR3, as DNA: TGTGCCAGCAGCCAGTGGACAGGCTATGGCTACACCTTC.

The chain joins TRBV19 to TRBJ2-2; 8 bases match TRBD1. The junction had 6 bases not matched to a gene; V was cut back by 3 bases and J by 3 bases. The germline V gene encodes CDR1 LNHDA and CDR2 SQIVND (reference sequence). The CDR3 contains 16 residues. Here the CDR3 reads CASSIQGALDTGELFF. For the CDR3, the DNA is TGTGCCAGTAGTATCCAGGGGGCGCTGGACACCGGGGAGCTGTTTTTT. Looking up the rest from reference TRBV19 and TRBJ2-2 gives the full variable domain: DGGITQSPKYLFRKEGQNVTLSCEQNLNHDAMYWYRQDPGQGLRLIYYSQIVNDFQKGDIAEGYSVSREKKESFPLTVTSAQKNPTAFYLCASSIQGALDTGELFFGEGSRLTVL.

The chain combines TRBV5-4 with TRBJ2-7; D possibly corresponds to TRBD2 (6 bases). Germline-derived CDR1 and CDR2 are SGHNT and YYREEE (reference sequence). Trimming removed 4 bases at V and 2 bases at J, with 10 bases between. This CDR3 has 13 amino acids. CDR3 nucleotide sequence: TGTGCCAGCAGCCCGGAGGGAACCTACGAGCAGTACTTC. Protein product: CASSPEGTYEQYF.